Listed below are T cell receptor beta chains from one sample, sequenced in a study of tumor-infiltrating lymphocytes in oesophageal squamous cell carcinoma. MiXCR, run by TCRdb on the PCR reads, gives a single entry per CDR3 protein. The sample records about 20,000 distinct CDR3 sequences, around 40% being singletons. Input material: blood. These receptors all come from a male donor with esophageal squamous cell carcinoma. Each CDR3 is given with its conserved first and last residue. Fields, in order: V gene, clone size, D gene, J gene, CDR3 DNA, CDR3 protein. The D gene is left open where the match is weak. The listing skips clone size in some rows; elsewhere it reads once, few, many or a size class.

>TRBV2|NA|TRBD1|TRBJ2-7
TGTGCCAGCAGCGCCCGGACAGGGACAACCTACGAGCAGTACTTC
CASSARTGTTYEQYF
>TRBV6-4|few|TRBD2|TRBJ2-2
TGTGCCAGCAGGCTGGGAGGGGATGAGACCGGGGAGCTGTTTTTT
CASRLGGDETGELFF
>TRBV7-9|few|TRBD1|TRBJ2-1
TGTGCCAGCAGAGGGACAGGGGGACTCGATGAGCAGTTCTTC
CASRGTGGLDEQFF
>TRBV28|NA|TRBD1|TRBJ1-4
TGTGCCAGCAGTCCCGGGACAGGGGTAGGAAGACTGTTTTTT
CASSPGTGVGRLFF
>TRBV24-1|NA|NA|TRBJ2-7
TGTGCCACCAGTGACCCCGGAGCGGCTGTCTACGAGCAGTACTTC
CATSDPGAAVYEQYF
>TRBV6-4|many|NA|TRBJ2-3
TGTGCCAGCAGGACCAGGGGGAGGGCGCAGTATTTT
CASRTRGRAQYF
>TRBV7-2|NA|TRBD2|TRBJ2-1
TGTGCCAGCAGCGAGAGGACTAGCTACCCCACGGAGACCCAGTTCTTC
CASSERTSYPTETQFF
>TRBV20-1|few|TRBD2|TRBJ2-1
TGCAGTGCCTCGTCTAGCGGGGGAGTCTACAATGAGCAGTTCTTC
CSASSSGGVYNEQFF
>TRBV7-9|many|TRBD2|TRBJ2-5
TGTGCCAGCAGCTTCCCGACTAGCGGGGTCGGTGAGCAGTACTTC
CASSFPTSGVGEQYF
>TRBV7-2|medium-sized|TRBD1|TRBJ2-7
TGTGCCAGCACCAGGGGGGGACAGGGTCACGAGCAGTACTTC
CASTRGGQGHEQYF
>TRBV5-4|NA|NA|TRBJ2-3
TGTGCCAGCAGCTTGAGTCTCCGCACAGATACGCAGTATTTT
CASSLSLRTDTQYF
>TRBV11-2|NA|TRBD1|TRBJ2-7
TGTGCCAGCAGCTTTTACGAGGGGGCTCGATACGAGCAGTACTTC
CASSFYEGARYEQYF
>TRBV7-9|NA|NA|TRBJ2-3
TGTGCCAGCAGCTTAGCGGGAGCCACAGATACGCAGTATTTT
CASSLAGATDTQYF
>TRBV7-2|NA|NA|TRBJ1-2
TGTGCCAGCAGTTCGACTAACTATGGCTACACCTTC
CASSSTNYGYTF
>TRBV7-6|NA|TRBD2|TRBJ2-1
TGTGCCAGCAGCTCCAATCTAGCGGGAGGGTTCGATGAGCAGTTCTTC
CASSSNLAGGFDEQFF
>TRBV28|NA|NA|TRBJ2-3
TGTGCCAGCACAAGCAGGGATACGCAGTATTTT
CASTSRDTQYF
>TRBV6-2/TRBV6-3|few|NA|TRBJ1-3
TGTGCCAGCAGTTACTTGGGACGTTACTCTGGAAACACCATATATTTT
CASSYLGRYSGNTIYF
>TRBV6-2/TRBV6-3|NA|TRBD2|TRBJ2-7
TGTGCCAGCAGTCCTACTTGGACTAGCGGGAGTATCGAGCAGTACTTC
CASSPTWTSGSIEQYF
>TRBV12-3/TRBV12-4|medium-sized|NA|TRBJ2-7
TGTGCCAGCAGTTTCGAGACGGACGGCGAGCAGTACTTC
CASSFETDGEQYF
>TRBV10-2|NA|TRBD1|TRBJ2-7
TGCGCCAGCAGGTTAGACAGGGAGACCTACGAGCAGTACTTC
CASRLDRETYEQYF
>TRBV5-8|NA|NA|TRBJ1-1
TGTGCCAGTCGTAGGATAGAAGCTTTCTTT
CASRRIEAFF
>TRBV7-8|NA|NA|TRBJ1-4
TGTGCCAGCAGCTTAGGGGTGAATGAAAAACTGTTTTTT
CASSLGVNEKLFF
>TRBV12-3/TRBV12-4|medium-sized|TRBD2|TRBJ2-7
TGTGCCAGCAGTTCCGGTAGCGGGGGCTCCTCCTACGAGCAGTACTTC
CASSSGSGGSSYEQYF
>TRBV12-3/TRBV12-4|NA|NA|TRBJ2-4
TGTGCCAGCACCATAAGGAACATTCAGTACTTC
CASTIRNIQYF
>TRBV7-6|NA|TRBD2|TRBJ2-1
TGTGCCAGCAGCTTCCGGACCGGGACTAGCGGGAGCTCCTACAATGAGCAGTTCTTC
CASSFRTGTSGSSYNEQFF
>TRBV5-6|once|NA|TRBJ2-5
TGTGCCAGCAGCTTTCCCCTTGGGGAGACCCAGTACTTC
CASSFPLGETQYF
>TRBV20-1|few|TRBD2|TRBJ2-7
TGCAGTGCTAAGGGGGATAGCGGGAGTGGCGAGCAGTACTTC
CSAKGDSGSGEQYF
>TRBV6-6|medium-sized|TRBD2|TRBJ2-2
TGTGCCAGCAGTTACATAAGCTCTAGCGGGGGGAACACCGGGGAGCTGTTTTTT
CASSYISSSGGNTGELFF
>TRBV18|few|NA|TRBJ1-4
TGTGCCAGCTCACCAACGGGGCTTCGTGAAAAACTGTTTTTT
CASSPTGLREKLFF
>TRBV6-1|NA|NA|TRBJ2-7
TGTGCCAGCAGGGACGACTCTGGGTGGGAGCAGTACTTC
CASRDDSGWEQYF
>TRBV5-4|NA|NA|TRBJ2-7
TGTGCCAGCAGCTCGGGGGTGGCAACCTCCTACGAGCAGTACTTC
CASSSGVATSYEQYF
>TRBV6-1|many|NA|TRBJ1-2
TGTGCCAGCGAGGGGGGGTTGGGTGGCTACACCTTC
CASEGGLGGYTF
>TRBV7-6|few|NA|TRBJ2-3
TGTGCCAGCAGCTTAGGGCGGGGAAGAAGGACAGATACGCAGTATTTT
CASSLGRGRRTDTQYF
>TRBV20-1|NA|TRBD1|TRBJ1-1
TGCAGTGCTCACAGGGGGGCAGATACGAACACTGAAGCTTTCTTT
CSAHRGADTNTEAFF
>TRBV6-8|NA|NA|TRBJ2-7
TGTGCCAGCAGCGCTAAAGCGGATTCCTACGAGCAGTACTTC
CASSAKADSYEQYF
>TRBV6-1|few|NA|TRBJ2-2
TGTGCCAGCACCTTGAGTACCGGGGAGCTGTTTTTT
CASTLSTGELFF
>TRBV27|NA|NA|TRBJ2-5
TGTGCCAGCAGTTTTCTCGGAACAGGACCAGGGGAGACCCAGTACTTC
CASSFLGTGPGETQYF
>TRBV7-2|few|TRBD2|TRBJ2-5
TGTGCCAGCAGCGAGAGGACTAGCTACCCCACGGAGACCCAGTACTTC
CASSERTSYPTETQYF
>TRBV12-3/TRBV12-4|NA|TRBD1|TRBJ1-2
TGTGCCAGCAGCCCGCAGGGGGTGGAGCACTATGGCTACACCTTC
CASSPQGVEHYGYTF
>TRBV6-6|NA|NA|TRBJ2-7
TGTGCCAGCAGTTACTCGGGACGAGACGAGCAGTACTTC
CASSYSGRDEQYF
>TRBV7-2|NA|TRBD1|TRBJ1-2
TGTGCCAGCAGCCTCCGGGACAGGGGCTATGGCTACACCTTC
CASSLRDRGYGYTF
>TRBV7-2|medium-sized|NA|TRBJ2-3
TGTGCCAGCAGCTTAGGAGTATCCATAGATACGCAGTATTTT
CASSLGVSIDTQYF
>TRBV5-1|many|NA|TRBJ2-5
TGCGCCAGCAGTAAGTGGGAGGAGGGCCAAGAGACCCAGTACTTC
CASSKWEEGQETQYF
>TRBV6-1|NA|NA|TRBJ2-1
TGTGCCAGCAGTTACGGGGACTTAGGGCCGTTCTTC
CASSYGDLGPFF
>TRBV7-8|medium-sized|NA|TRBJ2-7
TGTGCCAGCAGGCCAACACAGGGACTCTACGAGCAGTACTTC
CASRPTQGLYEQYF
>TRBV11-3|many|NA|TRBJ2-7
TGTGCCAGCAGCTCACGGGGAAGCTCCTCCTACGAGCAGTACTTC
CASSSRGSSSYEQYF
>TRBV12-3/TRBV12-4|NA|NA|TRBJ2-1
TGTGCCAGCAGTGACCGGGACGGGGGCAATGAGCAGTTCTTC
CASSDRDGGNEQFF
>TRBV7-8|NA|TRBD1|TRBJ1-5
TGTGCCAGCAGCTGGCCAGGGGGTGGTCAGCCCCAGCATTTT
CASSWPGGGQPQHF
>TRBV28|NA|NA|TRBJ1-1
TGTGCCACCAGGGGACGCCCTGAAGCTTTCTTT
CATRGRPEAFF
>TRBV6-8|NA|NA|TRBJ1-2
TGTGCCAGCAGTTACCCTTCCGGACGGCCAGATTATGGCTACACCTTC
CASSYPSGRPDYGYTF
>TRBV4-1|many|NA|TRBJ2-7
TGCGCCAGCAGCCAAGGTCTGACTGCAAGCTCCTACAATGAGCAGTACTTC
CASSQGLTASSYNEQYF
>TRBV7-6|NA|TRBD1|TRBJ1-4
TGTGCCAGCAGCGCACAGGGGGCTAATGAAAAACTGTTTTTT
CASSAQGANEKLFF
>TRBV5-1|many|TRBD2|TRBJ2-5
TGCGCCAGCAGCTTCGTTGGTAGCGGGACCCAAGAGACCCAGTACTTC
CASSFVGSGTQETQYF
>TRBV27|NA|TRBD2|TRBJ2-7
TGTGCCAGCAGTTTTCAGTGGGGACTAGCGTACGAGCAGTACTTC
CASSFQWGLAYEQYF